A single sample gave rise to the 15 T cell receptor beta chains below, sequenced in a study of cytomegalovirus exposure and HLA in healthy donors. In the PCR, 60 Vbeta and 13 Jbeta primers were used. The table came from immunoSEQ multiplex PCR; TCRdb's copy has only in-frame clones and leaves some out. The table includes 57,000 or so clones, 70% to 80% detected once. The material sequenced was PBMCs. The receptors come from a woman aged 55 to 70 in good health and CMV-seropositive.

V and J are TRBV4-3 and TRBJ2-3, with 8 bases lining up with TRBD2. The junction had 7 bases not matched to a gene; V was cut back by 8 bases and J by 6 bases. CDR3 length: 13 amino acids. Germline-derived CDR1 and CDR2 are LGHNA and YSLEER. The CDR3 sequence is CASASTSVDTQYF. For the CDR3, the DNA is TGCGCCAGCGCGTCGACTAGCGTCGATACGCAGTATTTT.

The chain couples TRBV5-1 to TRBJ1-1; 7 bases are shared with TRBD1. Unmatched junction bases numbered 6, after V lost 3 bases and J lost 1 base. From germline, CDR1 is SGHRS and CDR2 YFSETQ. The CDR3 is 15 amino acids. The CDR3 loop reads CASSSGTEPNTEAFF. DNA of the CDR3: TGCGCCAGCAGCTCCGGGACAGAGCCGAACACTGAAGCTTTCTTT.

DNA for the CDR3: TGTGCCAGAAGCTCCGGACACCCCTACGAGCAGTACTTC. Protein sequence: CARSSGHPYEQYF. The rearrangement links TRBV5-3 to TRBJ2-7; maybe TRBD1 (5 bases). TRBV5-3 is classed as an ORF, of uncertain function. The V end was cut by 3 bases, the J end by 2 bases, with 9 bases between. The CDR3 totals 13 residues.

The chain employs TRBV19 and TRBJ1-5; a weak D match, TRBD1 (5 bases). V was trimmed by 1 base and J by 6 bases, leaving 13 bases between them. The CDR3 is made up of 15 amino acids. Germline V lookup: CDR1 LNHDA, CDR2 SQIVND (reference sequence). CDR3 loop: CASSIGQGVGQPQHF. CDR3 DNA sequence: TGTGCCAGTAGTATAGGGCAGGGCGTCGGTCAGCCCCAGCATTTT.

The V call is TRBV15, the J call TRBJ2-4; TRBD2 matches 9 bases. V lost 3 bases and J lost 2; bases outside the gene matches: 26. This CDR3 spans 23 amino acids. Germline V gene lookup returns CDR1 LNHNV and CDR2 YYDKDF (reference sequence). Here the CDR3 reads CATSSVAGGAYSKKLDPKNIQYF. For the CDR3, the DNA is TGTGCCACCAGCAGTGTTGCGGGGGGGGCCTACTCGAAAAAACTCGATCCCAAAAACATTCAGTACTTC.

The V and J genes are TRBV7-9 and TRBJ1-4, with 8 bases fitting TRBD1. Germline V CDR1 and CDR2: SEHNR, FQNEAQ (reference sequence). V dropped 5 bases and J dropped 3; count of bases not matched to a gene: 5. CDR3 length: 15 residues. CDR3 amino acids: CASSPRQGSNEKLFF. As DNA, the CDR3 is TGTGCCAGCAGCCCAAGACAGGGGTCTAATGAAAAACTGTTTTTT.

The chain couples TRBV4-3 to TRBJ1-6; a weak D match, TRBD1 (6 bases). Germline CDR1 is LGHNA and CDR2 is YSLEER. The CDR3 consists of 18 residues. Deletions cut 0 bases from V and 0 bases from J, with 12 bases between. CDR3 coding DNA: TGCGCCAGCAGCCAAGAGCCTCCGGACAGCTCCTATAATTCACCCCTCCACTTT. Its protein is CASSQEPPDSSYNSPLHF.

The chain has TRBV2 and TRBJ1-1; TRBD1 aligns across 8 bases. The trim removed 1 base at V and 11 bases at J, leaving 6 bases unmatched. CDR1 and CDR2 from the germline V gene are SNHLY and FYNNEI. This CDR3 spans 13 amino acids. CDR3 in DNA: TGTGCCAGCAGTGAAGAACAGGGGGTTGAGGCTTTCTTT. Its protein product is CASSEEQGVEAFF.

This clone came up once. The chain joins TRBV6-6 to TRBJ1-5, with 7 bases matching TRBD1. Germline V gives CDR1 MNHNY, CDR2 SVGAGI (reference sequence). V shed 4 bases and J 1 base; nucleotides not matched to a gene: 4. This CDR3 is built from 15 residues. CDR3 region: CASSSQGGSNQPQHF. CDR3 in DNA: TGTGCCAGCAGTTCCCAGGGGGGAAGCAATCAGCCCCAGCATTTT.

The CDR3 bases are TGTGCCTGGACCTCCTGGGGGCTAGCGGGGGGCCTTAACACCGGGGAGCTGTTTTTT. Amino acids: CAWTSWGLAGGLNTGELFF. The V gene is TRBV30, the J gene TRBJ2-2, with 11 bases fitting TRBD2. The CDR3 consists of 19 residues. Unmatched junction bases numbered 15, after V lost 4 bases and J lost 2 bases. Looked up from germline, CDR1 is GTSNPN and CDR2 is SVGIG (reference sequence).

The chain employs TRBV27 and TRBJ1-1, with D perhaps TRBD1 (5 bases). Germline V gene sequence: CDR1 MNHEY, CDR2 SMNVEV (reference sequence). The V end lost 8 bases, the J end lost 5 bases, and 15 bases lay between the germline ends. This CDR3 is 13 amino acids long. The CDR3 loop is CASRPTGGTEAFF. Written as DNA, the CDR3 is TGTGCCAGCCGCCCCACGGGGGGGACTGAAGCTTTCTTT.

The chain carries TRBV7-2 and TRBJ2-7; 8 bases map to TRBD2. Germline V gene lookup returns CDR1 SGHTA and CDR2 FQGNSA. Trimming at V came to 3 bases and at J to 5 bases, leaving 9 bases not matched to a gene. The CDR3 is 15 residues long. Here the CDR3 DNA reads TGTGCCAGCAGCTTTTCGGGACTAGTTCCTCACGAGCAGTACTTC. It encodes CASSFSGLVPHEQYF.

As concerns this clone: A far larger clone is one nucleotide away, so this likely arose from a read error. V is TRBV6-5 and J is TRBJ2-3; D may be TRBD2 (6 bases). Germline values: CDR1 MNHEY, CDR2 SVGAGI. This CDR3 has 13 amino acids. The CDR3 sequence: CPSSYSGEDTQYF. The CDR3, as DNA: TGTCCCAGCAGTTACTCGGGAGAAGATACGCAGTATTTT.

The chain joins TRBV7-8 to TRBJ2-5, with TRBD1 matching 10 bases. This CDR3 region has 15 residues. CDR1 is SGHVS and CDR2 is FQNEAQ in the germline V gene. The ends lost 5 bases at V and 2 bases at J; junction bases unmatched: 5. The CDR3 region has the DNA TGTGCCAGCAGCCCCGGGACAGGGGATCAAGAGACCCAGTACTTC. Its protein product is CASSPGTGDQETQYF.

The chain couples TRBV6-5 to TRBJ2-4; 8 bases are shared with TRBD2. The trim removed 2 bases at V and 7 bases at J, leaving 10 bases unmatched. The germline V gene encodes CDR1 MNHEY and CDR2 SVGAGI. The CDR3 contains 16 residues. The chain's CDR3 is CASSYRGGTLSNIQYF. For the CDR3, the DNA is TGTGCCAGCAGTTACCGCGGGGGGACCCTCTCCAACATTCAGTACTTC.